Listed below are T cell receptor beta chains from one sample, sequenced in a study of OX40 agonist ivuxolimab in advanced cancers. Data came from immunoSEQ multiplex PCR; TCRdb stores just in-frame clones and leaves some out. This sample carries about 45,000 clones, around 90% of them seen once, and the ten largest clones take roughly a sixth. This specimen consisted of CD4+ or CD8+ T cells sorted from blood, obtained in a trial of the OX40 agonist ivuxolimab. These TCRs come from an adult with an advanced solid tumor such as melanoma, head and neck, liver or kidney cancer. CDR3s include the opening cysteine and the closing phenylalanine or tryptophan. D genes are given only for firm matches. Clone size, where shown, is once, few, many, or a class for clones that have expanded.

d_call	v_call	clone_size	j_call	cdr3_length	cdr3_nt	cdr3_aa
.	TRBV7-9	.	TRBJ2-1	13	TGTGCCAGCAGCAACCGACTACTCAATGAGCAGTTCTTC	CASSNRLLNEQFF
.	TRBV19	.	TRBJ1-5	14	TGTGCCACCCACCCTACGGGATGGCCACAGCCCCAGCATTTT	CATHPTGWPQPQHF
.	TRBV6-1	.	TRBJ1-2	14	TGTGCCAGCAGTGACGAGGGGGGTAAAGATGGCTACACCTTC	CASSDEGGKDGYTF
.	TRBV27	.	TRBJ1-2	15	TGTGCCAGCAGTTTATCGGGGGGGGGCCTCTATGGCTACACCTTC	CASSLSGGGLYGYTF
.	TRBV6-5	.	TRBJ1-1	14	TGTGCCAGCAGTTACTCGACAGGGAACACTGAAGCTTTCTTT	CASSYSTGNTEAFF
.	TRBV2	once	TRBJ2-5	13	TGTGCCAGCAGTTCGGGGGCTCGGGAGACCCAGTACTTC	CASSSGARETQYF
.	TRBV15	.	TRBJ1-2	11	TGTGCCACCAGCAGAGAAGGTGGCTACACCTTC	CATSREGGYTF
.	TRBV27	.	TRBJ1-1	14	TGTGCCAGCAATTGGGGGGGTTCGGACACTGAAGCTTTCTTT	CASNWGGSDTEAFF
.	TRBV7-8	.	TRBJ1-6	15	TGTGCCAGCAGCGCACACTCGACTAATAATTCACCCCTCCACTTT	CASSAHSTNNSPLHF
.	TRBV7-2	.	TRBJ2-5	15	TGTGCCAGCAGCTTGGACCTTGGACAGCAAGAGACCCAGTACTTC	CASSLDLGQQETQYF
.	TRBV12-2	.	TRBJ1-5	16	TGTGCAAGTCGCTCCTCGGGGGAGGTTGGCCGCCAGCCCCAGCATTTT	CASRSSGEVGRQPQHF
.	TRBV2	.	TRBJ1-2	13	TGTGCCGCCCAGACCGGAGCTAACTATGGCTACACCTTC	CAAQTGANYGYTF
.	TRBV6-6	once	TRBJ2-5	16	TGTGCCAGCAGTCCAGCAAACCCGACAGTCCACAAGATGCGGTACTTC	CASSPANPTVHKMRYF
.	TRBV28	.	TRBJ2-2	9	TGTGCCAGCGGGGGGGAGCTGTTTTTT	CASGGELFF
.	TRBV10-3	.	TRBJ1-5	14	TGTGCCATCAGTGAAGCGGGTAGCAATCAGCCCCAGCATTTT	CAISEAGSNQPQHF
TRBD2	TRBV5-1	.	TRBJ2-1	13	TGCGCCAGCAGCTTCAGGACTAGAAATGAGCAGTTCTTC	CASSFRTRNEQFF